This is a list of T cell receptor beta chains from one sample in a study of post-analysis software for immune sequencing data. TCRdb called the PCR reads again in MiXCR, with one record for every CDR3 protein. The table includes about 770,000 distinct CDR3 sequences, approximately 44% detected once. Sequencing was carried out using blood. The receptors here all came from a girl aged 5 to 17 with multiple sclerosis. Both conserved end residues are part of each CDR3. D genes are given only for firm matches. Rows may omit the clone size; those that give it use once, few, many or a size class.

d_gene	abundance	v_gene	j_gene	CDR3aa	CDR3nt
-	-	TRBV29-1	TRBJ2-7	CSVSGPYEQYF	TGCAGCGTTTCAGGGCCCTACGAGCAGTACTTC
TRBD2	-	TRBV6-2/TRBV6-3	TRBJ2-1	CASSLLQREGRVYNEQFF	TGTGCCAGCAGTTTACTTCAGCGGGAGGGTCGGGTCTACAATGAGCAGTTCTTC
-	-	TRBV12-3/TRBV12-4	TRBJ2-5	CASSTRDHGETQYF	TGTGCCAGCTCTACCCGGGACCATGGGGAGACCCAGTACTTC
-	few	TRBV24-1	TRBJ2-7	CATSDPVGEQYF	TGTGCCACCAGTGACCCCGTCGGCGAGCAGTACTTC
-	-	TRBV3-1	TRBJ1-5	CASSQDGGGNQPQHF	TGTGCCAGCAGCCAAGATGGGGGAGGCAATCAGCCCCAGCATTTT
TRBD2	few	TRBV2	TRBJ2-2	CASTTGTSSYTGELFF	TGTGCCAGCACCACCGGGACTAGCTCATACACCGGGGAGCTGTTTTTT
TRBD1	-	TRBV7-9	TRBJ1-4	CASSLGTGGLDEKLLF	TGTGCCAGCAGCCTCGGGACAGGGGGCTTGGATGAAAAACTGTTATTT
TRBD2	once	TRBV5-1	TRBJ2-3	CASRSSGRVADTQYF	TGCGCCAGCAGAAGTAGCGGGAGAGTGGCAGATACGCAGTATTTT
TRBD1	once	TRBV13	TRBJ2-6	CAIPGQGGNVLTF	TGTGCCATACCAGGACAGGGTGGCAACGTCCTGACTTTC
-	-	TRBV6-1	TRBJ2-7	CASSEFDSYEQYF	TGTGCCAGCAGTGAATTCGACAGTTACGAGCAGTACTTC
TRBD2	-	TRBV20-1	TRBJ2-1	CSASSGLAGGGRGNEQFF	TGCAGTGCTAGCTCCGGACTAGCGGGAGGGGGGCGAGGCAATGAGCAGTTCTTC
-	-	TRBV5-1	TRBJ2-2	CASSPRRNSNTGELFF	TGCGCCAGCAGCCCTAGAAGGAATTCCAACACCGGGGAGCTGTTTTTT
-	-	TRBV23-1	TRBJ1-1	CASSHPAEGKSAEAFF	TGCGCCAGCAGTCACCCGGCGGAGGGAAAGAGTGCTGAAGCTTTCTTT
TRBD2	-	TRBV3-1	TRBJ2-1	CASSRGLALYNEQFF	TGTGCCAGCAGCAGGGGACTAGCTCTCTACAATGAGCAGTTCTTC
-	-	TRBV7-9	TRBJ2-5	CASSPQVTIGETQYF	TGTGCCAGCAGCCCACAGGTAACCATCGGGGAGACCCAGTACTTC
TRBD1	-	TRBV29-1	TRBJ1-1	CSVEEPRQGGFLNTEAFF	TGCAGCGTTGAAGAGCCTAGACAGGGCGGTTTCCTTAACACTGAAGCTTTCTTT
-	-	TRBV20-1	TRBJ2-5	CSARAYSRDTEETQYF	TGCAGTGCTAGAGCATATTCCCGGGACACCGAAGAGACCCAGTACTTC
TRBD2	-	TRBV4-3	TRBJ2-3	CASSQDPTSGTSTDTQYF	TGCGCCAGCAGCCAAGATCCGACTAGCGGGACGAGCACAGATACGCAGTATTTT
-	-	TRBV7-9	TRBJ1-2	CASSLEADDYGYTF	TGTGCCAGCAGCTTAGAAGCAGACGACTATGGCTACACCTTC
-	few	TRBV6-5	TRBJ1-2	CASSTGFYGYTF	TGTGCCAGCAGTACAGGGTTCTATGGCTACACCTTC
TRBD2	few	TRBV4-1	TRBJ2-3	CASSQDRSASGREGTDTQYF	TGCGCCAGCAGCCAAGATCGATCAGCTAGCGGGAGAGAAGGCACAGATACGCAGTATTTT
-	-	TRBV28	TRBJ2-4	CASSPVRPQNIQYF	TGTGCCAGCAGTCCCGTCAGACCCCAAAACATTCAGTACTTC
TRBD1	-	TRBV6-1	TRBJ1-5	CASSEARTGSINQPQHF	TGTGCCAGCAGTGAAGCAAGGACAGGGAGCATCAATCAGCCCCAGCATTTT
TRBD1	few	TRBV20-1	TRBJ2-1	CSARDPGTGTNEQFF	TGCAGTGCTAGAGACCCCGGGACAGGGACCAATGAGCAGTTCTTC
-	few	TRBV30	TRBJ1-1	CAWSDGNTEAFF	TGTGCCTGGAGTGACGGGAACACTGAAGCTTTCTTT
-	once	TRBV5-1	TRBJ2-7	CASSLEGWGLNSYEQYF	TGCGCCAGCAGCTTGGAGGGGTGGGGCCTCAATAGCTACGAGCAGTACTTC
-	-	TRBV5-1	TRBJ2-1	CASCRLVGSYNEQFF	TGCGCCAGCTGTCGGCTAGTAGGATCCTACAATGAGCAGTTCTTC
-	few	TRBV20-1	TRBJ2-1	CSAPEALYEQFF	TGCAGTGCTCCTGAGGCGCTCTACGAGCAGTTCTTC
TRBD1	-	TRBV5-1	TRBJ2-3	CASSVRTRRTGSTDTQYF	TGCGCCAGCAGCGTTCGAACGCGAAGGACAGGGAGCACAGATACGCAGTATTTT
TRBD2	few	TRBV5-5	TRBJ2-1	CASSLSGLADNEQFF	TGTGCCAGCAGCTTGTCGGGACTAGCGGACAATGAGCAGTTCTTC
TRBD2	-	TRBV15	TRBJ2-1	CATSRSPPSGTNNEQFF	TGTGCCACCAGCAGATCTCCTCCTAGCGGCACTAACAATGAGCAGTTCTTC
-	few	TRBV4-3	TRBJ1-5	CASSQGAGGQPQHF	TGCGCCAGCAGCCAGGGCGCCGGGGGTCAGCCCCAGCATTTT
-	-	TRBV7-2	TRBJ2-3	CVSSYLDSTDTQYF	TGTGTCAGCAGCTATCTAGACAGCACAGATACGCAGTATTTT
-	-	TRBV12-3/TRBV12-4	TRBJ1-1	CASSQQLNTEAFF	TGTGCCAGCAGTCAACAGTTGAACACTGAAGCTTTCTTT
-	-	TRBV4-1	TRBJ2-7	CASSQVETASIYEQYF	TGCGCCAGCAGCCAAGTGGAGACAGCAAGTATCTACGAGCAGTACTTC
TRBD2	few	TRBV7-2	TRBJ2-5	CASSLDGRLAGRKTQYF	TGTGCCAGCAGCTTAGACGGTCGTCTAGCGGGAAGAAAGACCCAGTACTTC
TRBD2	few	TRBV30	TRBJ2-3	CAGRFGTSVTDTQYF	TGTGCCGGACGATTCGGGACTAGCGTCACAGATACGCAGTATTTT
-	-	TRBV6-1	TRBJ1-1	CASSDWGRKAFF	TGTGCCAGCAGTGATTGGGGCAGAAAAGCTTTCTTT
TRBD2	-	TRBV3-1	TRBJ2-7	CASSQGTGGAYEQYF	TGTGCCAGCAGCCAAGGGACGGGAGGGGCCTACGAGCAGTACTTC
TRBD1	once	TRBV9	TRBJ2-7	CASSAYRGCNEQYF	TGTGCCAGCAGCGCCTACAGGGGGTGCAACGAGCAGTACTTC
TRBD1	-	TRBV12-3/TRBV12-4	TRBJ1-2	CASSDRGSKDYGYTF	TGTGCCAGCAGCGACAGGGGGAGTAAGGACTATGGCTACACCTTC
-	-	TRBV5-1	TRBJ1-2	CASSPTTARLGGYTF	TGCGCCAGCAGCCCAACCACAGCGCGCCTGGGTGGCTACACCTTC
-	-	TRBV5-6	TRBJ2-4	CASSYDTDNEQYF	TGTGCCAGCAGCTACGACACCGACAATGAGCAGTACTTC
TRBD2	few	TRBV7-9	TRBJ2-1	CASSLKGTIPYNEQFF	TGTGCCAGCAGCCTAAAGGGGACTATTCCTTACAATGAGCAGTTCTTC
-	-	TRBV6-1	TRBJ2-4	CASSETPGRQGQYF	TGTGCCAGCAGCGAAACACCGGGACGCCAGGGGCAGTACTTC
-	once	TRBV13	TRBJ2-7	CASSPQGNPYEQYF	TGTGCCAGCAGCCCCCAGGGGAACCCTTACGAGCAGTACTTC
-	-	TRBV11-1	TRBJ2-1	CASSLKSGDEQFF	TGTGCCAGCAGCTTAAAATCGGGGGATGAGCAGTTCTTC
TRBD2	few	TRBV7-2	TRBJ2-7	CASSAYSGEGYEQYF	TGTGCCAGCAGCGCCTATAGCGGGGAGGGTTACGAGCAGTACTTC
TRBD2	-	TRBV29-1	TRBJ2-3	CSVKGLAGVTASTDTQYF	TGCAGCGTTAAGGGACTAGCGGGAGTTACCGCTAGCACAGATACGCAGTATTTT
-	few	TRBV5-6	TRBJ2-5	CASSLVGLQGQETQYF	TGTGCCAGCAGCTTGGTCGGTTTACAGGGCCAAGAGACCCAGTACTTC
TRBD1	-	TRBV4-1	TRBJ2-4	CASSQEGQGWAGAKNIQYF	TGCGCCAGCAGCCAAGAAGGACAGGGGTGGGCTGGGGCCAAAAACATTCAGTACTTC
-	-	TRBV20-1	TRBJ2-7	CSVEKDSYEQYF	TGCAGTGTGGAGAAGGACTCCTACGAGCAGTACTTC
-	-	TRBV12-3/TRBV12-4	TRBJ1-2	CASSAYGGIGSWDYGYTF	TGTGCCAGCAGTGCCTATGGGGGGATCGGGTCGTGGGACTATGGCTACACCTTC
-	few	TRBV6-2/TRBV6-3	TRBJ2-3	CASRADEQTTDTQYF	TGTGCCAGCAGAGCTGATGAGCAGACCACAGATACGCAGTATTTT
-	-	TRBV7-9	TRBJ2-3	CASSLVTSPGVGTDTQYF	TGTGCCAGCAGCTTAGTAACCTCCCCGGGAGTGGGCACAGATACGCAGTATTTT
-	-	TRBV28	TRBJ1-1	CASSLSRWTEAFF	TGTGCCAGCAGTTTATCCAGGTGGACTGAAGCTTTCTTT
TRBD2	-	TRBV27	TRBJ2-7	CASSREIAGGVYEQYF	TGTGCCAGCAGTCGGGAAATAGCGGGAGGCGTTTACGAGCAGTACTTC
TRBD2	few	TRBV4-2	TRBJ2-1	CASSPFVSSGSNEQFF	TGTGCCAGCAGCCCCTTCGTGAGTAGCGGGAGTAATGAGCAGTTCTTC
-	few	TRBV11-2	TRBJ2-7	CASTDSNYEQYF	TGTGCCAGCACCGACAGCAACTACGAGCAGTACTTC